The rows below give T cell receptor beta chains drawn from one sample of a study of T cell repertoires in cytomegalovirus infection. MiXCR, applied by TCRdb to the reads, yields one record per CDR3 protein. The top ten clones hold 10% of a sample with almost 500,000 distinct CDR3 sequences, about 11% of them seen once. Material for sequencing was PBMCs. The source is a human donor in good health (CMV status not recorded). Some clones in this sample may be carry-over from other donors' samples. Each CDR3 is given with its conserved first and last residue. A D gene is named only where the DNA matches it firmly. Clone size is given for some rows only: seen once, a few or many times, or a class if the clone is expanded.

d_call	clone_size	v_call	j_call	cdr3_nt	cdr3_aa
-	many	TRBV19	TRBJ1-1	TGTGCCAGTAGTATAGGATGGCAGCCCTCGAACACTGAAGCTTTCTTT	CASSIGWQPSNTEAFF
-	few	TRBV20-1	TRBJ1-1	TGCAGTGCTAGTGGGGGGAGCGACGGAACTGAAGCTTTCTTT	CSASGGSDGTEAFF
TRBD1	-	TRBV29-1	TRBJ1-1	TGCAGCGGGAGGGACAGCCTAGATCTGGCCAACACTGAAGCTTTCTTT	CSGRDSLDLANTEAFF
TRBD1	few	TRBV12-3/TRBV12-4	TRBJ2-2	TGTGCCAGCAGTAACCCCCGCGACAGGGCCACCGGGGAGCTGTTTTTT	CASSNPRDRATGELFF
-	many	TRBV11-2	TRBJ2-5	TGTGCCAGCAGCGGACGGGGTGTGGAGACCCAGTACTTC	CASSGRGVETQYF
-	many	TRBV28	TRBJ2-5	TGTGCCAGCACCCTACAGGCCCAAGAGACCCAGTACTTC	CASTLQAQETQYF
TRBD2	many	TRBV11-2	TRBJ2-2	TGTGCCAGCAGCTTAGGGCTAGCGGGAGGTACCGGGGAGCTGTTTTTT	CASSLGLAGGTGELFF
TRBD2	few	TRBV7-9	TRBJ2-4	TGTGCCAGCAGCTTGCAAAGGGGATCAAGCGGGAGAAACATTCAGTACTTC	CASSLQRGSSGRNIQYF
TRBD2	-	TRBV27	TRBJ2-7	TGTGCCAGCAGTTTATTAGCGGGAGAGGCCGCCGAGCAGTACTTC	CASSLLAGEAAEQYF
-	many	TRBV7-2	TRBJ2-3	TGTGCCAGCAGCTTAGCGGCAGGGGTTGGCACAGATACGCAGTATTTT	CASSLAAGVGTDTQYF
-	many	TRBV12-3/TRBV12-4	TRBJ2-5	TGTGCCAGCAGTTTAATTCTAGCGGGACAGGGCCGTGCGGAGACCCAGTACTTC	CASSLILAGQGRAETQYF
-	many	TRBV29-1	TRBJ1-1	TGCAGCGCAGTTTTTAGGGTCGCGTGGAACACTGAAGCTTTCTTT	CSAVFRVAWNTEAFF
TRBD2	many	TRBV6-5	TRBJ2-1	TGTGCCAGCACTTATTCGGGGGGGCCGAACAATGAGCAGTTCTTC	CASTYSGGPNNEQFF
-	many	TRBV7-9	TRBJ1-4	TGTGCCAGCAGCTTAATGGACTCACCTAATGAAAAACTGTTTTTT	CASSLMDSPNEKLFF
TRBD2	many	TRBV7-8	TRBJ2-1	TGTGCCAGCAGCTTAGGGGCGGGAGTATACAATGAGCAGTTCTTC	CASSLGAGVYNEQFF
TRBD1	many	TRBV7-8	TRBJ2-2	TGTGCCAGACTAGGGGACAGGGCCGGGGAGCTGTTTTTT	CARLGDRAGELFF
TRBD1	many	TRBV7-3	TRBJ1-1	TGTGCCAGCAGCTTAGTCGGGACAGGGAGGGACACTGAAGCTTTCTTT	CASSLVGTGRDTEAFF
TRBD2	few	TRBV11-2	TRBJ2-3	TGTGCCAGCAGCTTAGGGATAGCGGGAGAGGGCACAGATACGCAGTATTTT	CASSLGIAGEGTDTQYF
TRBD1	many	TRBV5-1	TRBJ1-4	TGCGCCAGCTCGCCGGGACAGGGGTTGACTAATGAAAAACTGTTTTTT	CASSPGQGLTNEKLFF
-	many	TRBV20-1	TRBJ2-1	TGCAGTGCTACCGAGATTGGGGGGCTCTCCCCAATCGGTGAGCAGTTCTTC	CSATEIGGLSPIGEQFF
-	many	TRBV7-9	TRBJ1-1	TGTGCCAGCAGAATCATGAACACTGAAGCTTTCTTT	CASRIMNTEAFF
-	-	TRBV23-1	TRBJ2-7	TGCGCCAGCAGTCAAACGACGCCTACCGGGACCTCAAGCTCCTACGAGCAGTACTTC	CASSQTTPTGTSSSYEQYF
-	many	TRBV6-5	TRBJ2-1	TGTGCCAGCAGTCGCTCTAGCAAGAAGCAGTTCTTC	CASSRSSKKQFF
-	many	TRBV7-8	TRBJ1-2	TGTGCCAGCAGCTTAGCGTGGGGTTCTTATGGCTACACCTTC	CASSLAWGSYGYTF
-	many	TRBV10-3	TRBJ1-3	TGTGCCATCAGTGAGTCGGAGGGGCCTGGAAACACCATATATTTT	CAISESEGPGNTIYF
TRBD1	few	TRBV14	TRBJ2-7	TGTGCCAGCAGCCAATATGGGACAGGAGCCTATGAGCAGTACTTC	CASSQYGTGAYEQYF
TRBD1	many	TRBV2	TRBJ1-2	TGTGCCAGCAGTGAGACAGGGGGGGATGGCTACACCTTC	CASSETGGDGYTF
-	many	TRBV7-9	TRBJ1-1	TGTGCCAGCAGCGATTCTTCGGGACGGAACACTGAAGCTTTCTTT	CASSDSSGRNTEAFF
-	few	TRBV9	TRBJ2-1	TGTGCCAGCAGCATGGACAATGAGCAGTTCTTC	CASSMDNEQFF
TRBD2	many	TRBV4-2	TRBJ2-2	TGTGCCAGCAGCCAAGTGAGCGGGGGGGCCATTGGCGGGGAGCTGTTTTTT	CASSQVSGGAIGGELFF
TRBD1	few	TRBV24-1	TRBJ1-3	TGTGCCACCAGAGTGGATGTCCGGACAGGGGCTGGAAACACCATATATTTT	CATRVDVRTGAGNTIYF
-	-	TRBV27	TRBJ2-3	TGTGCCAGCAGTTTATACGAGGGAGGTTTTCCAGATACGCAGTATTTT	CASSLYEGGFPDTQYF
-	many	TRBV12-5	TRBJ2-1	TGTGCTAGTGGTTTCGCTCACTCCAATGAGCAGTTCTTC	CASGFAHSNEQFF
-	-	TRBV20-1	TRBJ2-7	TGCAGTGCTAGAAATAGGGAGGCCGAGCAGTACTTC	CSARNREAEQYF
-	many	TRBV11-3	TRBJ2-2	TGTGCCAGCAGCTCTCAGAGAGCCGGGGAGCTGTTTTTT	CASSSQRAGELFF
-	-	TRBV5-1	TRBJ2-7	TGCGCCAGCAGCTTAGCGACAGGCAACTCCTACGAGCAGTACTTC	CASSLATGNSYEQYF
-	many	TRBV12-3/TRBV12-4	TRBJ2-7	TGTGCCAGCAGTTTGAGCCCACGCTCCTACGAGCAGTACTTC	CASSLSPRSYEQYF
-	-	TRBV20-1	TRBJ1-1	TGCAGTGCTAGAGAAATGGGAAACACTGAAGCTTTCTTT	CSAREMGNTEAFF
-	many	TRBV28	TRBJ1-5	TGTGCCAGCAGATTTCTGGAAAGCAATCAGCCCCAGCATTTT	CASRFLESNQPQHF
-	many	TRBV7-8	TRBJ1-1	TGTGCCAGCAGTCCAGGGCCAGTTGCAGCTTTCTTT	CASSPGPVAAFF
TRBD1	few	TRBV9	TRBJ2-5	TGTGCCAGCAGCCCTGGACAGGGGCCGGGAACCTCCGGGAAAGAGACCCAGTACTTC	CASSPGQGPGTSGKETQYF
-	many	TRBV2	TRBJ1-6	TGTGCCAGCAGTCTGGATGGGCTGGGGAATTCACCCCTCCACTTT	CASSLDGLGNSPLHF
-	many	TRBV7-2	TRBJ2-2	TGTGCCAGCAGACCCCTCGATGTACTAGGGAGGCCCGCGAACACCGGGGAGCTGTTTTTT	CASRPLDVLGRPANTGELFF
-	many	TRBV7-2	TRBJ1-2	TGTGCCACCCCTAAACTTACTGCTGGGTATGGCTACACCTTC	CATPKLTAGYGYTF
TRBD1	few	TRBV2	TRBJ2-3	TGTGCCAGCAGTGTTACAGGGGTCGCAGATACGCAGTATTTT	CASSVTGVADTQYF
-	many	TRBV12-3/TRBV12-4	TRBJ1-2	TGTGCCAGCAGAGCCAACAGGGAAAACTATGGCTACACCTTC	CASRANRENYGYTF